This T cell receptor beta chain comes out of a study of blood T cell repertoires in COVID-19. Looking at the study overall: Researchers got acute and convalescent COVID-19 samples from the United States, Italy and Spain. PBMCs, B-cell-depleted T cells, or T cells were the source of the cDNA or gDNA that made up the material.

V dropped 0 bases and J dropped 0 bases, with 12 bases sitting between them. CDR3 length: 17 residues. Germline V CDR1 and CDR2: SGHDN, FVKESK. Sequencing was performed with immunoSEQ multiplex PCR; in TCRdb, only in-frame clones are kept and a portion is missing. Among roughly 200,000 clones, about 85% were seen once, and the ten largest hold roughly 10%. Seattle's cohort entered during active infection and was followed longitudinally. The receptor comes from a woman of 80 years or more with COVID-19, enrolled during active disease. The source material was peripheral blood. The chain has TRBV14 and TRBJ1-5, with a possible D match to TRBD1 (5 bases). The CDR3 DNA sequence: TGTGCCAGCAGCCAAGATATACGCGGGGGTAGCAATCAGCCCCAGCATTTT. Its translation is CASSQDIRGGSNQPQHF.